Included here is one TCR beta chain sequence, with context. Its antigen is unidentified. Sequence at one end of the junction differs from germline and may be a read error. Investigators profiled TCR beta VDJ and CDR3 from genomic DNA template. From the reads, TCRdb called clonotypes with MiXCR, one entry per CDR3 protein. Of approximately 40,000 distinct CDR3 sequences listed, under 80% were seen once; the top ten hold 59%. This CDR3 contains 12 residues. Germline V CDR1 and CDR2: SQVTM, ANQGSEA. These data are taken from a study of CD8+CD57+ T cells in acquired aplastic anemia. In the study overall: CD4+ and CD8+ cells, once sorted, gave DNA averaging roughly 3 ug. General study results and limits: Some 30 was the count of CD8+ CDR3 sequences that patients shared with controls.

Patients picked for sequencing had shown CD8+CD57+ cell expansion detected by flow cytometry. Among the patients, all had severe acquired aplastic anemia. Blood sampling was performed on the patients, and none of them had received therapy by then. Source material: sorted CD4+, CD8+, or CD8+CD57+ T cells (not recorded which) from PBMCs. The TCR sequence derives from a human donor with aplastic anemia. The chain employs TRBV29-1 and TRBJ1-2; the D gene is possibly TRBD1 (5 bases). The CDR3 is CSATGTKYGYTF. In DNA, the CDR3 is TGCAGCGCAACCGGGACTAAATATGGCTACACCTTC. The whole variable domain, filled in from reference TRBV29-1 and TRBJ1-2, reads SAVISQKPSRDICQRGTSLTIQCQVDSQVTMMFWYRQQPGQSLTLIATANQGSEATYESGFVIDKFPISRPNLTFSTLTVSNMSPEDSSIYLCSATGTKYGYTFGSGTRLTVV.